The present entry profiles one T cell receptor (beta chain) with its context. This receptor's antigen is unknown. Qualities for individual bases were not recorded, and no much larger clone is one base off. High-throughput TCR beta sequencing profiled peripheral blood CD8+ and CD4+ T cells from healthy donors, Susac syndrome patients and multiple sclerosis patients. The multiple sclerosis controls were treatment-naive patients who had stable or active relapsing-remitting disease and met the revised McDonald criteria. Bulk CD8+ and CD4+ T cells were purified magnetically by negative isolation, whereas CD8+ TEMRA cells were enriched by FACS. Blood was drawn into EDTA tubes, processed within 24 hours, and PBMCs were isolated by density gradient centrifugation. PBMCs destined for TCR sequencing were cryopreserved in liquid nitrogen and later thawed in a 37 °C water bath. The sorted or isolated CD4+, CD8+ and CD8+ TEMRA cells had a purity of 90% or higher.

RNA was extracted with the RNeasy kit and roughly 0.45 to 1 ug was reverse transcribed using random hexamers. The immunoSEQ multiplex PCR assay, covering 54 Vbeta and 13 Jbeta segments, was used to amplify TCR beta CDR3 regions. Bias from PCR amplification was corrected by using a synthetic template baseline for primer optimization and for computational correction. The source study handled its data this way. Reads were annotated to V, D and J genes per IMGT and analyzed with immunoSEQ Analyzer, keeping only productive sequences. Clonality was calculated as one minus the Shannon entropy normalized by log2 of the number of productive unique sequences. For each patient and control, public and private clones were evaluated within the 100 most prevalent clones. Clones were defined as Susac-specific if absent from the healthy and MS cohorts, from 1052 published viral clones and from other ImmuneACCESS disease sequences. TCRdb reworked the public reads: Q25 trimming with fastp, MiXCR clone assembly, productive beta chains retained. All rows with the same CDR3 protein become a single entry with the most common DNA and genes. The V and J calls reflect TCRdb's pipeline rather than the authors' work. The sample table lists around 69,000 distinct CDR3 sequences, around 96% of them with a count of one. Together, the top ten hold roughly 0.11% of the sample.

This specimen comes from a study of CD8 T cells in Susac syndrome (dated by TCRdb to between 2018 and 2021). Turning to the overall study: The study used repertoire sequencing to test whether antigen drove CD8+ T cell activation and differentiation in Susac syndrome. Findings and caveats that apply to the study as a whole: The TCR sequencing and HLA analysis was acknowledged to have included a relatively small number of individuals.

From cysteine to phenylalanine, the CDR3 is 14 amino acids long. Here the CDR3 DNA is all that survives: 42 bases in frame from base 1. V gives up 3 bases and J gives up 0 bases, and the segment between their germline ends measures 10 bases. CDR1 DFQATT and CDR2 SNEGSKA are derived from the germline V gene (reference sequence). The sequencing sample was made of CD4+ T cells from PBMCs. This receptor chain uses TRBV20-1 and TRBJ2-3; the D gene lacks a confident call. This receptor was obtained from a human donor with multiple sclerosis. In nucleotide form, the sequence is TGCAGTGCTAGCGGGTGGCGGAGCACAGATACGCAGTATTTT. Its coded protein is CSASGWRSTDTQYF.